This T cell receptor beta chain was sequenced in a study of OX40 agonist ivuxolimab in advanced cancers. Overall study: Patients with hepatocellular carcinoma, melanoma, renal cell or head and neck cancer made up the dose-escalation patients.

The study sampled blood at baseline, cycle 4 day 1, and cycle 7 day 1. Germline CDR1 reads SGHVS; CDR2 reads FNYEAQ. The CDR3 is 15 amino acids. The V gene lost 1 base and the J gene lost 4 bases, with 14 bases spanning the gap. Profiled with immunoSEQ multiplex PCR; TCRdb holds only in-frame clones, not every one. The data contain about 40,000 clones, more than 75% of them singletons. The sequence came from an adult with an advanced solid tumor such as melanoma, head and neck, liver or kidney cancer. The chain couples TRBV7-6 to TRBJ2-7; D possibly uses TRBD1 or TRBD2 (5 bases each). This sample comprised CD4+ or CD8+ T cells sorted from blood, obtained in a trial of the OX40 agonist ivuxolimab. The CDR3 spells CASSLGGTRLYEQYF. CDR3 sequence (DNA): TGTGCCAGCAGCTTAGGGGGGACCCGATTATACGAGCAGTACTTC.